These 4 T cell receptor beta chains share one sample of origin, sequenced in a study of CD8+CD57+ T cells in acquired aplastic anemia. Researchers used genomic DNA as the template to profile TCR beta VDJ and CDR3. TCRdb re-called the reads through MiXCR, storing one row per CDR3 protein. This table has roughly 180,000 distinct CDR3 sequences, 35% to 50% appearing once. Sequencing was carried out using sorted CD4+, CD8+, or CD8+CD57+ T cells (not recorded which) from PBMCs. The receptors were gathered from a human donor in good health.

J is TRBJ2-3 and V is TRBV19, with 13 bases lining up with TRBD2. The CDR3 is made up of 16 amino acids. Per germline, CDR1 LNHDA and CDR2 SQIVND (reference sequence). The ends lost 7 bases at V and 9 bases at J; junction bases unmatched: 13. The CDR3 sequence is CASTLRTSGGTTTQYF. CDR3 nucleotides: TGTGCCAGTACCCTCCGGACTAGCGGGGGAACGACAACGCAGTATTTT.

Notes on this clonotype: A junction boundary mismatches the germline segment, possibly from a read error. The chain is built from TRBV10-3 and TRBJ1-5; 9 positions agree with TRBD1. The CDR3 spans 17 residues. CDR1 and CDR2 from the germline V gene are ENHRY and SYGVKD. The CDR3 loop is CATSDFDGTGTGQPQHF. The CDR3 DNA reads TGTGCCACCAGTGATTTCGACGGGACAGGGACGGGTCAGCCCCAGCATTTT.

This clonotype was recorded a few times. V and J are TRBV4-3 and TRBJ2-5; D possibly uses TRBD1 or TRBD2 (5 bases each). Between the trimmed V and J ends, which lost 4 bases and 3 bases, there was a span of 24 bases. CDR1 is LGHNA and CDR2 is YSLEER in the germline V gene. This CDR3 is 18 amino acids long. The CDR3 protein is CASSLGPLKEGPEETQYF. The CDR3 nucleotides are TGCGCCAGCAGCCTGGGGCCCCTAAAAGAGGGTCCCGAAGAGACCCAGTACTTC.

This clonotype occurred many times. The chain joins TRBV3-1 to TRBJ1-1; 7 nucleotides line up with TRBD1. Germline CDR1 LGHDT, CDR2 YNNKEL (reference sequence). With 4 bases clipped from V and 2 bases from J, the junction kept 4 bases outside the gene matches. The CDR3 runs 14 residues. The CDR3 reads CASSRGQENTEAFF. CDR3 nucleotide sequence: TGTGCCAGCAGCCGCGGACAGGAAAACACTGAAGCTTTCTTT.